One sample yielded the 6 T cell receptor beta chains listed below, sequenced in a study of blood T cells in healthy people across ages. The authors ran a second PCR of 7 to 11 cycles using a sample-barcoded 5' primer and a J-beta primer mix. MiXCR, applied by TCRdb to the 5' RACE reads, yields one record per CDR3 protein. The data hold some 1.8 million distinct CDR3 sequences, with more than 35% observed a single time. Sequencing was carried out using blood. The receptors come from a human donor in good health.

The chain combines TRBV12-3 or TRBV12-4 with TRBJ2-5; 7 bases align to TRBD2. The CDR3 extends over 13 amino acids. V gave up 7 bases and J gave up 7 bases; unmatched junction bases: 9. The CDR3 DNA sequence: TGTGCCAGCAAGGCCGCGGCTAGCGGGACCCAGTACTTC. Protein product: CASKAAASGTQYF.

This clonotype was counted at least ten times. This chain's CDR3 is CASGLIGNEQFF. The CDR3 bases are TGTGCTAGTGGTTTGATAGGAAATGAGCAGTTCTTC. V and J are TRBV12-5 and TRBJ2-1, with D uncertain. Trimming cost V 2 bases and J 7 bases, with 6 bases left between them. Looked up from germline, CDR1 is LGHNT and CDR2 is FRNRAP. The CDR3 extends over 12 amino acids. Variable domain in full (rest from reference TRBV12-5 and TRBJ2-1): DARVTQTPRHKVTEMGQEVTMRCQPILGHNTVFWYRQTMMQGLELLAYFRNRAPLDDSGMPKDRFSAEMPDATLATLKIQPSEPRDSAVYFCASGLIGNEQFFGPGTRLTVL.

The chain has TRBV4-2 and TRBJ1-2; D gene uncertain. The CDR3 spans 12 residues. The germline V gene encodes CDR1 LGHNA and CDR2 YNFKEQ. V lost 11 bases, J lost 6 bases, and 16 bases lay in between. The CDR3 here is CAGPPRTDGYTF. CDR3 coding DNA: TGTGCCGGCCCCCCCAGGACGGATGGCTACACCTTC.

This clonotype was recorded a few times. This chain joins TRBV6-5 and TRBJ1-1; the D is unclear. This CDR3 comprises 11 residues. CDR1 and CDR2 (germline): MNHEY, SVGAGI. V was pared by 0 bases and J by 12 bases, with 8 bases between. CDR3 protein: CASSYSQRTFF. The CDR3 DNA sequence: TGTGCCAGCAGTTACTCGCAACGAACTTTCTTT.

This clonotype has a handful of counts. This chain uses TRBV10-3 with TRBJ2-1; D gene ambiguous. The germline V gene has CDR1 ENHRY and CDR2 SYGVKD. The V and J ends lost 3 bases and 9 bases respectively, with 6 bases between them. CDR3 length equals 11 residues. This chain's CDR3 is CAISDAVEQFF. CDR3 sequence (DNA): TGTGCCATCAGTGATGCGGTTGAGCAGTTCTTC.

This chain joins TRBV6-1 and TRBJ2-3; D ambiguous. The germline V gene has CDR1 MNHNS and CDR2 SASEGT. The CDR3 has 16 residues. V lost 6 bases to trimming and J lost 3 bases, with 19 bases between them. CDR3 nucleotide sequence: TGTGCCAGCAGCCCCACGAGTGTCCGGCAGACAGATACGCAGTATTTT. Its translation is CASSPTSVRQTDTQYF.